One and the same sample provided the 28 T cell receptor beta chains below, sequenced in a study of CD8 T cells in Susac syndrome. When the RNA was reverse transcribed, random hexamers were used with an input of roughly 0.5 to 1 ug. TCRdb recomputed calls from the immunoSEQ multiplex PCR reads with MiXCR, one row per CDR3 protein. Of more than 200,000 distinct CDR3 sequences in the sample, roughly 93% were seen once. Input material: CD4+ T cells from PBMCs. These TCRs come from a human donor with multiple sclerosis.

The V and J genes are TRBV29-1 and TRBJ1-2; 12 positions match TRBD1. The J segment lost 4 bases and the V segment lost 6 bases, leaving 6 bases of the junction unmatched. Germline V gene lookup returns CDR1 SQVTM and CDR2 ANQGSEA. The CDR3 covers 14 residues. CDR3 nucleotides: TGCAGCGTCCTCGGGACAGGGGGCAGCTATGGCTACACCTTC. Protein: CSVLGTGGSYGYTF.

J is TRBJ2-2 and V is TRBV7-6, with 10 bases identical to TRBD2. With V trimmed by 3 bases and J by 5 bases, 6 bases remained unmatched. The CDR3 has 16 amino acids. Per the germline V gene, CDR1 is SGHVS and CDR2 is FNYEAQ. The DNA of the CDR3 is TGTGCCAGCAGCTTTCGAAGCGGGAGGGAGACCGGGGAGCTGTTTTTT. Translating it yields CASSFRSGRETGELFF.

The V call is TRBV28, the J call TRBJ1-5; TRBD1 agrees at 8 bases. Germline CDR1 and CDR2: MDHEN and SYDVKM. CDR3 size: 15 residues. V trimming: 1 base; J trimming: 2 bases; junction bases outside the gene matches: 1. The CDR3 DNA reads TGTGCCAGCAGTTTATCAGGGGGCGGCAATCAGCCCCAGCATTTT. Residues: CASSLSGGGNQPQHF.

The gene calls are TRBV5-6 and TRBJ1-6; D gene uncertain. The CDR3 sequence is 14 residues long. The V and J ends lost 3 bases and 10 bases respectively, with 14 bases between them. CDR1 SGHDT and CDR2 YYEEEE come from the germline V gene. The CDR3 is CASSSWVPTSPLHF. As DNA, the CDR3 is TGTGCCAGCAGCTCCTGGGTTCCGACCTCACCCCTCCACTTT.

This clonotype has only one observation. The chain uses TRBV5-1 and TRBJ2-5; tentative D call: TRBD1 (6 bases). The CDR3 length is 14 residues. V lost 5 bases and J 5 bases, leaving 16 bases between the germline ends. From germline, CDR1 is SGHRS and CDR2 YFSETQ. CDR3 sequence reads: CASREGGARETQYF. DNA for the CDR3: TGCGCCAGCAGGGAAGGGGGTGCCCGGGAGACCCAGTACTTC.

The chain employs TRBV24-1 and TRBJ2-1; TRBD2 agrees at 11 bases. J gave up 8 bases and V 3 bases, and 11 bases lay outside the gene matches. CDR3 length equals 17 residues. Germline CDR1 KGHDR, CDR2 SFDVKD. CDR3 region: CATSDGGSGRATHEQFF. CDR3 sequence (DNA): TGTGCCACCAGTGATGGGGGTAGCGGGAGGGCCACGCATGAGCAGTTCTTC.

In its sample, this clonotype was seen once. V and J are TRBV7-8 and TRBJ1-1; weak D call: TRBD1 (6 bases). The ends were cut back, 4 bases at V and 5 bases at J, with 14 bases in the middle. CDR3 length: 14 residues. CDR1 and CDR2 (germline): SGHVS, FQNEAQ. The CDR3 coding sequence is TGTGCCAGCAGCTCCCTCGGGGGGCGAACTGAAGCTTTCTTT. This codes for CASSSLGGRTEAFF. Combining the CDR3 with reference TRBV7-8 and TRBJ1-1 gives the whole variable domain GAGVSQSPRYKVAKRGQDVALRCDPISGHVSLFWYQQALGQGPEFLTYFQNEAQLDKSGLPSDRFFAERPEGSVSTLKIQRTQQEDSAVYLCASSSLGGRTEAFFGQGTRLTVV.

CDR3 nucleotide sequence: TGTGCCAGCAAGGGACAGGGCAATCAGCCCCAGCATTTT. Translating it yields CASKGQGNQPQHF. The J gene is TRBJ1-5, the V gene TRBV6-6; 8 bases are shared with TRBD1. The germline CDR1 and CDR2 sequences are MNHNY and SVGAGI (reference sequence). Trimming at V came to 7 bases and at J to 2 bases, leaving 1 base not matched to a gene. The CDR3 spans 13 residues.

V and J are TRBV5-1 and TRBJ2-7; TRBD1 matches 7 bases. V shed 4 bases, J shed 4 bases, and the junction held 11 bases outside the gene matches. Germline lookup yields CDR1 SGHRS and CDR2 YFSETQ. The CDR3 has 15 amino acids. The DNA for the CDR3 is TGCGCCAGCAGCGTAACAGGGGTTTCCTTATACGAGCAGTACTTC. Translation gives CASSVTGVSLYEQYF.

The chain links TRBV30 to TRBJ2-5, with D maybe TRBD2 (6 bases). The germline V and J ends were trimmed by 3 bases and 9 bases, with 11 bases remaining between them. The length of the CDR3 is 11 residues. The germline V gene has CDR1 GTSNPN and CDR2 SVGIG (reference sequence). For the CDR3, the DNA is TGTGCCTGGAGCCGCGGAGGGCCCCAGTACTTC. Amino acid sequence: CAWSRGGPQYF.

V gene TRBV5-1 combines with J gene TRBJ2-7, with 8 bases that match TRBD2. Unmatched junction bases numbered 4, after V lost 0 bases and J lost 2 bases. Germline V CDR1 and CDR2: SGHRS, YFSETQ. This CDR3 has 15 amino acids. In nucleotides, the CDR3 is TGCGCCAGCAGCTTGGGAGCGGGGGACACCTACGAGCAGTACTTC. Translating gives CASSLGAGDTYEQYF.

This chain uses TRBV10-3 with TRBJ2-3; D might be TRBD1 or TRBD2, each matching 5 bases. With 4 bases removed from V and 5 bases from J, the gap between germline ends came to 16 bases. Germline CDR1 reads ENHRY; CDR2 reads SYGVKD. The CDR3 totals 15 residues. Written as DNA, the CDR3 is TGTGCCATCAGTGCCCCCGGGGCCGAGGGAGATACGCAGTATTTT. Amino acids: CAISAPGAEGDTQYF.

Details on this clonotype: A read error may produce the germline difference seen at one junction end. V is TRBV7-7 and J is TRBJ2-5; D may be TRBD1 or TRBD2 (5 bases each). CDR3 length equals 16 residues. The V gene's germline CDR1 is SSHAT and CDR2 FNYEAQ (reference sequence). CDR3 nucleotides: TGTGCTAGCAGCTTCTCGCCTCCAGCTGGGGGAGAGACCCAGTACTTC. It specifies CASSFSPPAGGETQYF.

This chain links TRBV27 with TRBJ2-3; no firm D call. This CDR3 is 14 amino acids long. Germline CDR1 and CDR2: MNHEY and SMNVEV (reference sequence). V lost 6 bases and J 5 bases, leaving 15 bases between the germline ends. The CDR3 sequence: CASRNTIGGDTQYF. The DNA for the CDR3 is TGTGCCAGCAGGAATACGATCGGTGGAGATACGCAGTATTTT.

DNA of the CDR3: TGTGCCAGCAGCTTATTTGGTGGTTATAGCGGGGGCTCCTACGAGCAGTACTTC. Amino acid sequence: CASSLFGGYSGGSYEQYF. The gene calls are TRBV7-2 and TRBJ2-7, with TRBD2 matching over 9 bases. The CDR3 has 18 amino acids. V shed 2 bases and J 0 bases; nucleotides not matched to a gene: 11. Per germline, CDR1 SGHTA and CDR2 FQGNSA.

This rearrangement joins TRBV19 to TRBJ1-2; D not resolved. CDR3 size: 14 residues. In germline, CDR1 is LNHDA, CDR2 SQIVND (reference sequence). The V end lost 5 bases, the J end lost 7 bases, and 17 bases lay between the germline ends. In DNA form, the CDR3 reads TGTGCCAGTAGTCCCCAGAAGGCCTCGGGTGGCTACACCTTC. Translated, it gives CASSPQKASGGYTF.

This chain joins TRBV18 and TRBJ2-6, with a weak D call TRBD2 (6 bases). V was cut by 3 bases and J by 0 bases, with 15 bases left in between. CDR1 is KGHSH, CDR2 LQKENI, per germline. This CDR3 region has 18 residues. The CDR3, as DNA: TGTGCCAGCTCACCGTACGGCGGGGTATCCTCTGGGGCCAACGTCCTGACTTTC. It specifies CASSPYGGVSSGANVLTF.

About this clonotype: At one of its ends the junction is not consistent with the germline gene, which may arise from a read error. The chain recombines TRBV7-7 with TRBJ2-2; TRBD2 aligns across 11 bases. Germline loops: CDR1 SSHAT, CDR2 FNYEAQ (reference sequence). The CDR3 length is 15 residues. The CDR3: CASSVAGGEPGELFF. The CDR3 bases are TGTGCCAGCAGCGTAGCGGGGGGGGAGCCCGGGGAGCTGTTTTTT.

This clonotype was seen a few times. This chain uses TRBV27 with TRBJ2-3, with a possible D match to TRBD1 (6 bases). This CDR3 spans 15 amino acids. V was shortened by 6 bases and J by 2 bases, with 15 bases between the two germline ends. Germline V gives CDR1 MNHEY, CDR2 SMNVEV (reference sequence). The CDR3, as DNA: TGTGCCAGCAGCCTGGGGGCACCCGTCACAGATACGCAGTATTTT. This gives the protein CASSLGAPVTDTQYF.

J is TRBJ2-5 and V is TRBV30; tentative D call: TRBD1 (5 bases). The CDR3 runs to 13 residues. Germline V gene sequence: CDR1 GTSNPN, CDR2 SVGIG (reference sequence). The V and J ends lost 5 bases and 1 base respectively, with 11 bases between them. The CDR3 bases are TGTGCCTGGCGTTTGACAGTCCAAGAGACCCAGTACTTC. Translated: CAWRLTVQETQYF.

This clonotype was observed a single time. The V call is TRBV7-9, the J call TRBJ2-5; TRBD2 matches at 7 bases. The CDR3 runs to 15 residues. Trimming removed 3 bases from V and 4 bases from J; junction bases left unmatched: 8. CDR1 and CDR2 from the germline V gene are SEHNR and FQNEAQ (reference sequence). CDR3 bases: TGTGCCAGCAGCTTCGGATTTTCGGGAGGAGAGACCCAGTACTTC. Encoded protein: CASSFGFSGGETQYF.

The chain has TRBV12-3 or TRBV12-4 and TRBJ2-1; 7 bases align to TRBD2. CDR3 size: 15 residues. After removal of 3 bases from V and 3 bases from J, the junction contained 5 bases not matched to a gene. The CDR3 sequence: CASSFQGGGYNEQFF. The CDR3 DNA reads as TGTGCCAGCAGTTTCCAGGGCGGGGGCTACAATGAGCAGTTCTTC.

CDR3 DNA sequence: TGTGCCACGTCCTACGGGTACTCTGGGGCCAACGTCCTGACTTTC. It encodes CATSYGYSGANVLTF. The chain joins TRBV2 to TRBJ2-6; D gene ambiguous. This CDR3 spans 15 amino acids. Germline V gene lookup returns CDR1 SNHLY and CDR2 FYNNEI. V lost 10 bases, J lost 0 bases, and 13 bases lay in between.

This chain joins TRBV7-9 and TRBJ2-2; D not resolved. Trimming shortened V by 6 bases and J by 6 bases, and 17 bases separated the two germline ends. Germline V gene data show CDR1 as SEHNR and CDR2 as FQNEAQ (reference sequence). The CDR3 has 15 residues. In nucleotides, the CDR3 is TGTGCCAGCAGAACCCCGTTAAGGGCCTCCGGGGAGCTGTTTTTT. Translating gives CASRTPLRASGELFF.

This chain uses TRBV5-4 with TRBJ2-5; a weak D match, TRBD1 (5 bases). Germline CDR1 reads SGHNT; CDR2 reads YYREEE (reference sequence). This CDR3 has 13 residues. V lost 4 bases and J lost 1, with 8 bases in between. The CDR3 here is CASSTDSQETQYF. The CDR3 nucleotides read TGTGCCAGCAGCACCGACAGCCAAGAGACCCAGTACTTC.

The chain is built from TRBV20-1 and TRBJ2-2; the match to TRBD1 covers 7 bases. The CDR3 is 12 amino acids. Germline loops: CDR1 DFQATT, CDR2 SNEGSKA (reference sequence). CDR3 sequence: CARQGQRGELFF. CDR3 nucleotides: TGCGCCCGCCAGGGACAGCGCGGGGAGCTGTTTTTT.

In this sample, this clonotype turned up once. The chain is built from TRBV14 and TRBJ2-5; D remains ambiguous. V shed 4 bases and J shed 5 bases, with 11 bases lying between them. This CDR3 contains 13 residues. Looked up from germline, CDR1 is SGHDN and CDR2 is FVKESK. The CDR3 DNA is TGTGCCAGCAGCCTCCGATTATGGGAGACCCAGTACTTC. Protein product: CASSLRLWETQYF.

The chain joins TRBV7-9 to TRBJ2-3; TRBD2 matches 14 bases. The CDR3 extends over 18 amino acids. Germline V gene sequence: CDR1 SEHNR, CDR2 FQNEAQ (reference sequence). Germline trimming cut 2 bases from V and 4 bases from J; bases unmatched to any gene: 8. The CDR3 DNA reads TGTGCCAGCAGCTTATTTCCCGGACTAGCGGGGGGTCCAGATACGCAGTATTTT. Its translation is CASSLFPGLAGGPDTQYF.